This T cell receptor beta chain was documented in a study of T cells in Graves' hyperthyroidism and ophthalmopathy. This CDR3 has 18 amino acids. V trimming: 7 bases; J trimming: 5 bases; junction bases outside the gene matches: 21. Germline CDR1 MNHNS, CDR2 SASEGT. Amplified regions were TCR beta CDR3 sequences from RNA transcripts. HTBI primers were used for first-round RT-PCR of the TCR CDR3. Each CDR3 protein gets one entry after TCRdb re-called the multiplex PCR reads with MiXCR. The top ten hold about 31% of the sample, which has about half a million distinct CDR3 sequences, around 15% seen once. This clonotype has ten or more counts.

The chain couples TRBV6-1 to TRBJ2-3; 7 bases line up with TRBD2. The receptor was derived from a woman in her thirties with Graves' ophthalmopathy. Sequenced material: blood. As DNA, the CDR3 is TGTGCCAGCACCAGTGAAATCGGGCTAGCGGTGGTCGGAGATACGCAGTATTTT. The encoded protein is CASTSEIGLAVVGDTQYF.